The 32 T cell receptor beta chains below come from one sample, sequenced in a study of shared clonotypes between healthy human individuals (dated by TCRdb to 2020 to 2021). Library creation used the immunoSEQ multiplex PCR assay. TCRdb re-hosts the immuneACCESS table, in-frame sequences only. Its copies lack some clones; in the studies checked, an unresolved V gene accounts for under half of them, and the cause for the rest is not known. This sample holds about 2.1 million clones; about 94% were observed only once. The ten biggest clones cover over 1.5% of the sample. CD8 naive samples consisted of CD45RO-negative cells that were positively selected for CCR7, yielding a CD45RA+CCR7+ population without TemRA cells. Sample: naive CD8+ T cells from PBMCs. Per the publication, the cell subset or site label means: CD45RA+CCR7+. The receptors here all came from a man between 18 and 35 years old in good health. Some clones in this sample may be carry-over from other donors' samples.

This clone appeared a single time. The CDR3 nucleotides read TGTGCCAGCAGCCCCGGACTAGCGGGGCACAATGAGCAGTTCTTC. Protein product: CASSPGLAGHNEQFF. V and J are TRBV28 and TRBJ2-1; TRBD2 aligns across 12 bases. The CDR3 extends over 15 amino acids. Germline CDR1 and CDR2: MDHEN and SYDVKM. Trimming took 6 bases from V and 5 from J; bases not matched to a gene: 5.

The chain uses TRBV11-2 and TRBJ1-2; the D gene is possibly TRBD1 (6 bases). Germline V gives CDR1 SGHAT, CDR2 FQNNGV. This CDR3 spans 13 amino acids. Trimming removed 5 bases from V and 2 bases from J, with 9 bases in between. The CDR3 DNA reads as TGTGCCAGCAGCCACGGACAGAACTATGGCTACACCTTC. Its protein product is CASSHGQNYGYTF.

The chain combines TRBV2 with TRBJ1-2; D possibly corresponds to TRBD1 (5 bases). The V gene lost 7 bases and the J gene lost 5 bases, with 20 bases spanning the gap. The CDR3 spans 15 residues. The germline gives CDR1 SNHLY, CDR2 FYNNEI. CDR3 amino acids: CASMIGAASGYGYTF. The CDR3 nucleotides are TGTGCCAGCATGATAGGGGCAGCCTCTGGGTATGGCTACACCTTC. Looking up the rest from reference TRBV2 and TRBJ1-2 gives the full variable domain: EPEVTQTPSHQVTQMGQEVILRCVPISNHLYFYWYRQILGQKVEFLVSFYNNEISEKSEIFDDQFSVERPDGSNFTLKIRSTKLEDSAMYFCASMIGAASGYGYTFGSGTRLTVV.

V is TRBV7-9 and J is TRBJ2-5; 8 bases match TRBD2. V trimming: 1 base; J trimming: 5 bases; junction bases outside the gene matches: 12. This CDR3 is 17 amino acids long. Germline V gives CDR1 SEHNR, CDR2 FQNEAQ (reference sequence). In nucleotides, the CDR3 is TGTGCCAGCAGCTTAGGGGGGCTAGCGGGCCACCGTGAGACCCAGTACTTC. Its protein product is CASSLGGLAGHRETQYF.

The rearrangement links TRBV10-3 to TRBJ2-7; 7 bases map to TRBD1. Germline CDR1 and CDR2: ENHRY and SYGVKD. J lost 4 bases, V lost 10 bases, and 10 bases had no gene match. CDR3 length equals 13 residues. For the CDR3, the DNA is TGTGCCACCAAAGGGACAGACTATTACGAGCAGTACTTC. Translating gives CATKGTDYYEQYF.

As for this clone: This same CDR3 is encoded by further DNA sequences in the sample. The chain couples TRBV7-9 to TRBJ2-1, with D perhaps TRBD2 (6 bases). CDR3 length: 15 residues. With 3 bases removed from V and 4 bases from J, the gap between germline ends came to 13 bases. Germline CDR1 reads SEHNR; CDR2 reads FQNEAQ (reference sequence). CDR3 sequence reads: CASSLGGPPYNEQFF. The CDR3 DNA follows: TGTGCCAGCAGCTTGGGAGGCCCCCCTTACAATGAGCAGTTCTTC.

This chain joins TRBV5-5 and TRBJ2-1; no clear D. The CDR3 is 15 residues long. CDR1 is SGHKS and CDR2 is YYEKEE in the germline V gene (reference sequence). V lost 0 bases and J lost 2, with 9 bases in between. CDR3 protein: CASSLVGWAYNEQFF. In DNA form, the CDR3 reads TGTGCCAGCAGCTTGGTAGGGTGGGCCTACAATGAGCAGTTCTTC.

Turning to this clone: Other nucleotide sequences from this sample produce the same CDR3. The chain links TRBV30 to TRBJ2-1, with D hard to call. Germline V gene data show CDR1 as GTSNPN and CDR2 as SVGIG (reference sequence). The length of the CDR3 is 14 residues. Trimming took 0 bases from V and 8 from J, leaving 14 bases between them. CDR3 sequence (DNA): TGTGCCTGGAGTGTACTGGGGTTAGGAGATGAGCAGTTCTTC. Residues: CAWSVLGLGDEQFF.

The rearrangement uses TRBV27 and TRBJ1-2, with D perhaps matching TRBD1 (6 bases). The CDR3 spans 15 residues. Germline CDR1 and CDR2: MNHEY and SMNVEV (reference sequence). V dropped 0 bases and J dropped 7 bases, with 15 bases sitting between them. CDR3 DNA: TGTGCCAGCAGTTTATCGTTCAGGGGTACTGGTGGCTACACCTTC. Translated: CASSLSFRGTGGYTF.

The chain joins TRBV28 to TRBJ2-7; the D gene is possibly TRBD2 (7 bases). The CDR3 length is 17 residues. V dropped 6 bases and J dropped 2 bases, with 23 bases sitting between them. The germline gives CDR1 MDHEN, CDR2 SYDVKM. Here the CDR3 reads CASSDTGWLAAPYEQYF. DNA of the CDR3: TGTGCCAGCAGCGACACAGGGTGGCTAGCGGCCCCCTACGAGCAGTACTTC.

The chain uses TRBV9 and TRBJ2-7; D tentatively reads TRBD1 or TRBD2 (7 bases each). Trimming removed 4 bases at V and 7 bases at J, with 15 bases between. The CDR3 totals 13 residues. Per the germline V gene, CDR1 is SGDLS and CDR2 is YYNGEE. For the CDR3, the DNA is TGTGCCAGCAGCTCCCGGCAGGGGGGGGAGCAGTACTTC. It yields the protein CASSSRQGGEQYF.

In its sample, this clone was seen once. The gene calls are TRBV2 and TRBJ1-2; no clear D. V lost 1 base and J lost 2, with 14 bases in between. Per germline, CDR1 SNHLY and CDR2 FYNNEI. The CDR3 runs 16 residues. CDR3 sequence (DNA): TGTGCCAGCAGTGAAGGTTTTCGGGGTGGGAACTATGGCTACACCTTC. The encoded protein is CASSEGFRGGNYGYTF.

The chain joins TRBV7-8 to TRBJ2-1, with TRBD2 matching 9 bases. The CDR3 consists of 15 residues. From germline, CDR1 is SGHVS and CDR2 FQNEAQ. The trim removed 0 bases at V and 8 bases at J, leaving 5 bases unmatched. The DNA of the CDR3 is TGTGCCAGCAGCTTAGCGCTCGGACTAGCGCATGAGCAGTTCTTC. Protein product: CASSLALGLAHEQFF. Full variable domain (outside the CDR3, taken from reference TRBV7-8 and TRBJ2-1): GAGVSQSPRYKVAKRGQDVALRCDPISGHVSLFWYQQALGQGPEFLTYFQNEAQLDKSGLPSDRFFAERPEGSVSTLKIQRTQQEDSAVYLCASSLALGLAHEQFFGPGTRLTVL.

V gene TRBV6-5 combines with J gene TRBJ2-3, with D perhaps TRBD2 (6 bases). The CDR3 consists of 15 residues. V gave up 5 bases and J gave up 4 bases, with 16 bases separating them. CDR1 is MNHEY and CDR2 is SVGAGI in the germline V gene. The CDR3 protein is CASSTSSIGSDTQYF. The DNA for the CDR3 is TGTGCCAGCAGTACTAGCAGTATCGGTTCAGATACGCAGTATTTT.

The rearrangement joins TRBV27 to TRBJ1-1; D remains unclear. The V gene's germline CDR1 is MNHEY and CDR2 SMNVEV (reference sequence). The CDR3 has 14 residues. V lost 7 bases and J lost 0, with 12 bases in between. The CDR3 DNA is TGTGCCAGCATGAGTTGGGCAATGAACACTGAAGCTTTCTTT. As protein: CASMSWAMNTEAFF.

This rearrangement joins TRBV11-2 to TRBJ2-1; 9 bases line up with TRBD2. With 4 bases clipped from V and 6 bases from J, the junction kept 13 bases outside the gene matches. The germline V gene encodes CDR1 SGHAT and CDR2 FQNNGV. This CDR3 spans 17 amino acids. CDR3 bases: TGTGCCAGCAGCTCGGGACTAGCCACTCCCTGGGGCAATGAGCAGTTCTTC. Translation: CASSSGLATPWGNEQFF.

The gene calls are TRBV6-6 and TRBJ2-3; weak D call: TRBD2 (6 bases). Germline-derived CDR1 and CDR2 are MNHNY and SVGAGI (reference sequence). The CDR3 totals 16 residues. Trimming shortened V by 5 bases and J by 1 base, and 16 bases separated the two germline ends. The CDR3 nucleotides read TGTGCCAGCAGTCCTAAGACAGCGGGTGGCACAGATACGCAGTATTTT. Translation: CASSPKTAGGTDTQYF.

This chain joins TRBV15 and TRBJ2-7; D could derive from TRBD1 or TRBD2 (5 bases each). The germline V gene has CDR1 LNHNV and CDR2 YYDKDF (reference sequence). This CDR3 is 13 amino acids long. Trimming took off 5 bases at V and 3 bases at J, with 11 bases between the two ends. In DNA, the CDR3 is TGTGCCACCAGCCCCCGAGGGGTCTACGAGCAGTACTTC. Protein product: CATSPRGVYEQYF.

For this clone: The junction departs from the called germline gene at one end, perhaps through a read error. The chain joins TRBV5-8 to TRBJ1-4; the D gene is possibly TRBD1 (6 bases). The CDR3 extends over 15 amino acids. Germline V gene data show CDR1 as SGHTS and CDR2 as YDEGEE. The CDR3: CASTRGITSNENLFF. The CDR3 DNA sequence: TGTGCCAGCACCAGGGGAATAACCTCTAATGAAAACCTGTTTTTT.

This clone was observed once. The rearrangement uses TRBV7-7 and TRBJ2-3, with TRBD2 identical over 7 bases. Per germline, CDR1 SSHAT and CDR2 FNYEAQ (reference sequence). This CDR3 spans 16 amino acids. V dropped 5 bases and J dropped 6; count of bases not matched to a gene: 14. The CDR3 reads CASSPPGGGISDTQYF. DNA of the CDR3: TGTGCCAGCAGCCCTCCGGGGGGAGGGATATCCGATACGCAGTATTTT.

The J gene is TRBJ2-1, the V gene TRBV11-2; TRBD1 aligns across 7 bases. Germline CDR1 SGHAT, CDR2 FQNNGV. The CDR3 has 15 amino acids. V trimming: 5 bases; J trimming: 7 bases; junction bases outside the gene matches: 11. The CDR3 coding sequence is TGTGCCAGCAGCCCGACCGGGACAGCAAAGAATGAGCAGTTCTTC. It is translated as CASSPTGTAKNEQFF.

Written as DNA, the CDR3 is TGCGCCAGCAGCCAATCCGGACAGGGGAGGACAGATACGCAGTATTTT. Translating gives CASSQSGQGRTDTQYF. The chain uses TRBV4-3 and TRBJ2-3; 9 bases are shared with TRBD1. V was pared by 2 bases and J by 3 bases, with 6 bases of the junction left unmatched. This CDR3 has 16 amino acids. Germline CDR1 and CDR2: LGHNA and YSLEER.

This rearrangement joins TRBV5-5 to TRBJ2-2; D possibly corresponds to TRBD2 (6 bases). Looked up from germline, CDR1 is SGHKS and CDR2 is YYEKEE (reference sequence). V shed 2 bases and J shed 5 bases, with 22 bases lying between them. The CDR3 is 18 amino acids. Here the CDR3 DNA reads TGTGCCAGCAGCTTTCACGGGCGGCAGGGAGGCTTTACCGGGGAGCTGTTTTTT. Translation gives CASSFHGRQGGFTGELFF.

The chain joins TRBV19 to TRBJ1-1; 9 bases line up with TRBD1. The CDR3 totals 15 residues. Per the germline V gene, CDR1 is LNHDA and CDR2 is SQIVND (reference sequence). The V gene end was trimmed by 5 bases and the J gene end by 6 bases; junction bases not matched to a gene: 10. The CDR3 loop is CASSLNRGLIPEAFF. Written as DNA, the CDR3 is TGTGCCAGTAGTCTTAACAGGGGGCTTATTCCTGAAGCTTTCTTT.

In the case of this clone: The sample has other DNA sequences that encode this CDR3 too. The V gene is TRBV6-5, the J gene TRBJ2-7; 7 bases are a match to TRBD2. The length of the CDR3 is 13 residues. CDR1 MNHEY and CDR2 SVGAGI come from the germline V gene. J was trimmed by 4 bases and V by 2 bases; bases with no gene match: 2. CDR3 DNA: TGTGCCAGCAGTTACGGGAGGGTGTACGAGCAGTACTTC. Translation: CASSYGRVYEQYF.

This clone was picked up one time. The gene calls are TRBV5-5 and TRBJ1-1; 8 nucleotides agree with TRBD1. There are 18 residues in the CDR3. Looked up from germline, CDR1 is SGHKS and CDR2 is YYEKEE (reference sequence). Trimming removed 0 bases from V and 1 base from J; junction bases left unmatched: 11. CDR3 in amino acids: CASSLAGQGLFTNTEAFF. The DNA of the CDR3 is TGTGCCAGCAGCTTGGCCGGACAGGGCTTATTCACGAACACTGAAGCTTTCTTT.

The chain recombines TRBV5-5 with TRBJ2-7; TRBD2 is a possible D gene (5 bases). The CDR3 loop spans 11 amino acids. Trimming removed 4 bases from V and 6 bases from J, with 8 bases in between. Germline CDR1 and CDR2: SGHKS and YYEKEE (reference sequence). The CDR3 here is CASSLRGEQYF. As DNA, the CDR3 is TGTGCCAGCAGCCTCCGGGGCGAGCAGTACTTC.

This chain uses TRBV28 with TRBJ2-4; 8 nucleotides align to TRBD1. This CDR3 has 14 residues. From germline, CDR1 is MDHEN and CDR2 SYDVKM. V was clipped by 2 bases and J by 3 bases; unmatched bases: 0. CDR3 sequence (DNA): TGTGCCAGCAGTTTAACAGGGGGCAAAAACATTCAGTACTTC. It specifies CASSLTGGKNIQYF.

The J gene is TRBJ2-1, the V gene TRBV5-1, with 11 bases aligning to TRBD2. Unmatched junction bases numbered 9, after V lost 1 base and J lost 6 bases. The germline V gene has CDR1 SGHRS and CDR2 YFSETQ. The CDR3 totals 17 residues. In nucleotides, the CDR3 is TGCGCCAGCAGCTTGAATAGCGGGAGGGGAGGGGGCAATGAGCAGTTCTTC. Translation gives CASSLNSGRGGGNEQFF.

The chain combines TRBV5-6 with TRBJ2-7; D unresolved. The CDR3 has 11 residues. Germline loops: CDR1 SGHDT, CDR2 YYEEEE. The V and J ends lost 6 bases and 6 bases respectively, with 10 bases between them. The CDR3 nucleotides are TGTGCCAGCAACTCGGGCCTCGAGCAGTACTTC. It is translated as CASNSGLEQYF.

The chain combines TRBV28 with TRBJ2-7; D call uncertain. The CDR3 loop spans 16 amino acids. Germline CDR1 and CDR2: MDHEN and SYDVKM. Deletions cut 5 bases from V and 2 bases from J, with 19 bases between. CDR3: CASSPTFDLLTYEQYF. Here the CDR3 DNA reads TGTGCCAGCAGTCCCACCTTCGACCTACTAACCTACGAGCAGTACTTC.

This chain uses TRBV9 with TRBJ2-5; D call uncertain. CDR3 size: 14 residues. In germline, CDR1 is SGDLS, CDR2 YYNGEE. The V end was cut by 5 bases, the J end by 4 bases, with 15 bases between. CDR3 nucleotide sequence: TGTGCCAGCAGTGCGAGTCGGATAGGAGAGACCCAGTACTTC. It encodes CASSASRIGETQYF.